Presented here are 17 T cell receptor beta chains from one specimen sequenced in a study of radiation and T cells in renal cell carcinoma. Profiled with immunoSEQ multiplex PCR; TCRdb holds only in-frame clones, not every one. The table has about 130,000 clones, approximately 91% seen once. Time point described: baseline pretreatment blood. Treatment denoted: 15 Gy SBRT to primary tumor, nephrectomy 4 weeks later. The sample in question was blood, obtained from a patient whose treatment included radiotherapy and nephrectomy. These receptors all stem from a woman between 50 and 59 years old with renal cell carcinoma.

The rearrangement links TRBV5-4 to TRBJ1-2, with D tentatively TRBD1 (5 bases). This CDR3 has 15 residues. V shed 3 bases and J shed 7 bases, with 19 bases lying between them. Looked up from germline, CDR1 is SGHNT and CDR2 is YYREEE (reference sequence). The CDR3 sequence: CASSSLIGGIGGYTF. In nucleotides, the CDR3 is TGTGCCAGCAGCTCCCTCATCGGGGGAATCGGTGGCTACACCTTC.

The genes are TRBV9 and TRBJ1-6, with TRBD1 as a possible D gene (6 bases). CDR3 length: 15 amino acids. The germline V gene has CDR1 SGDLS and CDR2 YYNGEE. V lost 0 bases to trimming and J lost 8 bases, with 12 bases between them. CDR3 amino acids: CASSVAGTLDSPLHF. CDR3 nucleotide sequence: TGTGCCAGCAGCGTAGCTGGGACATTGGATTCACCCCTCCACTTT.

V is TRBV7-3 and J is TRBJ1-5, with D possibly TRBD1 on 6 matching bases. The CDR3 consists of 13 residues. Germline V CDR1 and CDR2: SGHTA, FQGTGA. The V end was cut by 5 bases, the J end by 7 bases, with 12 bases between. The CDR3, as DNA: TGTGCCAGCAGCCCAGACAGGCAACAGCCCCAGCATTTT. Its translation: CASSPDRQQPQHF.

This rearrangement joins TRBV6-5 to TRBJ2-1; D unclear. The ends were cut back, 6 bases at V and 8 bases at J, with 14 bases in the middle. The CDR3 totals 13 residues. Germline assignment: CDR1 MNHEY and CDR2 SVGAGI. The CDR3 sequence: CASSLQRLDEQFF. CDR3 bases: TGTGCCAGCAGCCTCCAGCGCCTTGATGAGCAGTTCTTC.

This chain connects TRBV9 to TRBJ1-1; TRBD1 matches 8 bases. Germline assignment: CDR1 SGDLS and CDR2 YYNGEE. V dropped 3 bases and J dropped 2; count of bases not matched to a gene: 6. This CDR3 has 15 residues. CDR3 loop: CASSGPQGVNTEAFF. The CDR3 bases are TGTGCCAGCAGCGGCCCACAGGGGGTAAACACTGAAGCTTTCTTT.

The chain employs TRBV4-1 and TRBJ1-5, with 11 nucleotides matching TRBD1. The CDR3 totals 18 residues. V shed 2 bases and J 8 bases; nucleotides not matched to a gene: 14. Germline V gene sequence: CDR1 MGHRA, CDR2 YSYEKL. The CDR3 sequence is CASSQLYLRDRGIEPQHF. CDR3 coding DNA: TGCGCCAGCAGCCAACTCTATCTCCGGGACAGGGGGATCGAGCCCCAGCATTTT.

The chain has TRBV18 and TRBJ2-7; 8 bases map to TRBD1. The CDR3 is 14 residues long. The germline gives CDR1 KGHSH, CDR2 LQKENI. Germline trimming cut 4 bases from V and 3 bases from J; bases unmatched to any gene: 5. The CDR3 bases are TGTGCCAGCTCACAGGACAGGGATGACTACGAGCAGTACTTC. Encoded protein: CASSQDRDDYEQYF.

The chain uses TRBV7-9 and TRBJ2-1; 9 bases match TRBD1. This CDR3 is built from 17 residues. Trimming at V came to 5 bases and at J to 0 bases, leaving 8 bases not matched to a gene. Germline assignment: CDR1 SEHNR and CDR2 FQNEAQ (reference sequence). The CDR3 protein is CASSDGQGISSYNEQFF. The CDR3 DNA reads as TGTGCCAGCAGCGACGGACAGGGGATAAGCTCCTACAATGAGCAGTTCTTC.

This chain joins TRBV6-6 and TRBJ1-1; a possible D gene is TRBD1 (5 bases). This CDR3 spans 11 amino acids. Between the trimmed V and J ends, which lost 5 bases and 13 bases, there was a span of 14 bases. The germline gives CDR1 MNHNY, CDR2 SVGAGI (reference sequence). CDR3 coding DNA: TGTGCCAGCAGTCCTGGGACTATCGTTTTCTTT. This codes for CASSPGTIVFF.

This chain connects TRBV7-9 to TRBJ2-2; D is unresolved. Germline V gene lookup returns CDR1 SEHNR and CDR2 FQNEAQ (reference sequence). The CDR3 runs to 15 residues. Trimming took 1 base from V and 3 from J, leaving 9 bases between them. The CDR3 nucleotides read TGTGCCAGCAGCTTAGACCAGGCGTACACCGGGGAGCTGTTTTTT. It specifies CASSLDQAYTGELFF.

The chain joins TRBV6-5 to TRBJ2-7; D gene unclear. Trimming took off 3 bases at V and 3 bases at J, with 9 bases between the two ends. This CDR3 spans 13 amino acids. Germline V CDR1 and CDR2: MNHEY, SVGAGI. Written as DNA, the CDR3 is TGTGCCAGCAGTTATTATCAGGACTACGAGCAGTACTTC. This gives the protein CASSYYQDYEQYF.

This chain links TRBV7-2 with TRBJ1-5; TRBD1 matches 12 bases. Trimming cost V 0 bases and J 7 bases; bases outside gene matches: 4. The CDR3 loop spans 16 amino acids. CDR1 SGHTA and CDR2 FQGNSA come from the germline V gene. DNA of the CDR3: TGTGCCAGCAGCTTAGCCGGGACAGGGGGCCGGCAGCCCCAGCATTTT. It translates to CASSLAGTGGRQPQHF.

The V and J genes are TRBV19 and TRBJ2-1, with D tentatively TRBD1 (6 bases). V gave up 8 bases and J gave up 10 bases, with 24 bases separating them. The germline V gene encodes CDR1 LNHDA and CDR2 SQIVND (reference sequence). This CDR3 is built from 15 residues. The CDR3: CASATGTLFSREQFF. CDR3 DNA: TGTGCCAGTGCTACCGGGACACTCTTTTCTAGGGAGCAGTTCTTC.

The rearrangement joins TRBV11-3 to TRBJ1-1; a weak D match, TRBD1 (5 bases). The CDR3 runs 13 residues. Per the germline V gene, CDR1 is SGHNT and CDR2 is YENEEA. V lost 4 bases and J 5 bases, leaving 11 bases between the germline ends. CDR3 loop: CASSYGEGTEAFF. DNA for the CDR3: TGTGCCAGCAGCTACGGAGAGGGGACTGAAGCTTTCTTT.

This chain joins TRBV28 and TRBJ1-3; 9 bases line up with TRBD1. This CDR3 spans 16 amino acids. Germline loops: CDR1 MDHEN, CDR2 SYDVKM. V lost 6 bases, J lost 2 bases, and 8 bases stayed unmatched. The CDR3 loop is CASRGGTGKAGNTIYF. The CDR3 nucleotides read TGTGCCAGCAGGGGCGGGACAGGGAAGGCTGGAAACACCATATATTTT.

The J gene is TRBJ1-2, the V gene TRBV6-5; tentatively, D is TRBD1 (6 bases). Per germline, CDR1 MNHEY and CDR2 SVGAGI. There are 14 residues in the CDR3. V was cut by 2 bases and J by 7 bases, with 14 bases left in between. The CDR3 sequence is CASSYTRTATGYTF. The CDR3 DNA reads as TGTGCCAGCAGTTACACACGGACAGCTACTGGCTACACCTTC.

V usage is TRBV6-1 and J usage is TRBJ2-7; a possible D gene is TRBD2 (6 bases). CDR3 length: 13 residues. Germline assignment: CDR1 MNHNS and CDR2 SASEGT. Deletions cut 2 bases from V and 4 bases from J, with 9 bases between. The CDR3 DNA reads TGTGCCAGCAGTGAACATGCGGGGTACGAGCAGTACTTC. Protein sequence: CASSEHAGYEQYF.